Below, 30 T cell receptor beta chains from the same sample are listed, as sequenced in a study of response to subunit inactivated influenza vaccine. TCRdb fed the RT-PCR reads into MiXCR, producing one record per CDR3 protein. This table holds roughly 520,000 distinct CDR3 sequences, less than 30% found once. The source material was CD4+ T cells sorted from PBMCs, sampled about 5 days after vaccination. Every receptor here comes from a man in his fifties who received an inactivated influenza vaccine.

The rearrangement links TRBV10-2 to TRBJ2-5; weak D call: TRBD1 (6 bases). The CDR3 runs 13 residues. The germline V gene encodes CDR1 WSHSY and CDR2 SAAADI. V dropped 6 bases and J dropped 1 base, with 9 bases sitting between them. This CDR3 reads CASRQGPQETQYF. DNA of the CDR3: TGCGCCAGCAGACAGGGTCCCCAAGAGACCCAGTACTTC.

Only a few counts were recorded for this clonotype. V is TRBV12-3 or TRBV12-4 and J is TRBJ1-1, with D perhaps matching TRBD1 (5 bases). V was pared by 3 bases and J by 7 bases, with 12 bases between. The CDR3 loop spans 13 amino acids. CDR3 in amino acids: CASSLMWGDEAFF. The CDR3 DNA sequence: TGTGCCAGCAGTTTGATGTGGGGCGATGAAGCTTTCTTT.

For this clonotype: At one end, the junction sequence differs from germline, possibly due to a read error. V usage is TRBV7-2 and J usage is TRBJ2-5; 11 bases line up with TRBD1. This CDR3 has 16 amino acids. CDR1 and CDR2 from the germline V gene are SGHTA and FQGNSA. CDR3 loop: CASSLEGQGAWKTQYF. The CDR3 region has the DNA TGTGCAAGCAGCTTGGAAGGACAGGGGGCTTGGAAGACCCAGTACTTC.

This clonotype occurred a few times. The V and J genes are TRBV30 and TRBJ1-1; TRBD1 might be the D (5 bases). Germline CDR1 reads GTSNPN; CDR2 reads SVGIG (reference sequence). CDR3 length: 14 residues. Trimming removed 1 base from V and 1 base from J, with 10 bases in between. The CDR3 DNA follows: TGTGCCTGGAGTGGGACGGGGCAGAACACTGAAGCTTTCTTT. The encoded protein is CAWSGTGQNTEAFF.

The gene calls are TRBV7-2 and TRBJ2-3, with 9 bases lining up with TRBD2. Losses at the gene ends were 10 bases for V and 4 bases for J; bases not matched to a gene: 9. This CDR3 is 14 amino acids long. CDR1 is SGHTA and CDR2 is FQGNSA in the germline V gene. CDR3 DNA: TGTGCCACTAGTATGGGACTAGCCGCAGATACGCAGTATTTT. Its protein product is CATSMGLAADTQYF.

In this sample, this clonotype turned up many times. This chain links TRBV12-3 or TRBV12-4 with TRBJ2-3, with TRBD2 identical over 7 bases. V was pared by 5 bases and J by 2 bases, with 7 bases of the junction left unmatched. The CDR3 length is 15 residues. This CDR3 reads CASSTWGGITDTQYF. The CDR3 DNA sequence: TGTGCCAGCAGTACCTGGGGGGGGATCACAGATACGCAGTATTTT.

This clonotype was seen a few times. The rearrangement uses TRBV24-1 and TRBJ2-1; 7 bases agree with TRBD2. Germline values: CDR1 KGHDR, CDR2 SFDVKD. J gave up 0 bases and V 0 bases, and 7 bases lay outside the gene matches. The CDR3 length is 18 residues. CDR3 sequence: CATSDLPPSGSSYNEQFF. DNA for the CDR3: TGTGCCACCAGTGATTTGCCCCCTAGCGGAAGCTCCTACAATGAGCAGTTCTTC.

The V call is TRBV25-1, the J call TRBJ2-2; 8 nucleotides match TRBD2. This CDR3 has 14 residues. CDR1 is MGHDK and CDR2 is SYGVNS in the germline V gene. Trimming cost V 3 bases and J 7 bases; bases outside gene matches: 4. The CDR3 coding sequence is TGTGCCAGCAGTGAGATAGCGGGGCTCGGGGAGCTGTTTTTT. Protein product: CASSEIAGLGELFF. The variable domain in full, completed from reference TRBV25-1 and TRBJ2-2, reads EADIYQTPRYLVIGTGKKITLECSQTMGHDKMYWYQQDPGMELHLIHYSYGVNSTEKGDLSSESTVSRIRTEHFPLTLESARPSHTSQYLCASSEIAGLGELFFGEGSRLTVL.

This clonotype was seen a few times. The chain is built from TRBV5-1 and TRBJ1-2; D gene unclear. The V end lost 0 bases, the J end lost 1 base, and 7 bases lay between the germline ends. CDR1 is SGHRS and CDR2 is YFSETQ in the germline V gene. This CDR3 is built from 14 residues. CDR3 sequence: CASSLGRDNYGYTF. The CDR3 DNA follows: TGCGCCAGCAGCTTGGGGAGAGATAACTATGGCTACACCTTC.

The chain is built from TRBV11-2 and TRBJ2-1; D may be TRBD2 (6 bases). In germline, CDR1 is SGHAT, CDR2 FQNNGV. The CDR3 spans 16 residues. V was clipped by 0 bases and J by 7 bases, with 16 bases between them. The CDR3 region is CASSLDHRELRNEQFF. DNA for the CDR3: TGTGCCAGCAGCTTAGATCACCGGGAGCTTCGGAATGAGCAGTTCTTC.

The CDR3 coding sequence is TGCAGTGCTAGACCGTGGGGACTCTCGGAGACCCAGTACTTC. Residues: CSARPWGLSETQYF. The chain has TRBV20-1 and TRBJ2-5; tentative D call: TRBD2 (6 bases). Germline CDR1 is DFQATT and CDR2 is SNEGSKA (reference sequence). Trimming removed 2 bases at V and 5 bases at J, with 15 bases between. The CDR3 length is 14 residues.

The chain carries TRBV3-1 and TRBJ1-6; 9 bases align to TRBD1. Losses at the gene ends were 4 bases for V and 4 bases for J; bases not matched to a gene: 2. The germline V gene encodes CDR1 LGHDT and CDR2 YNNKEL (reference sequence). There are 15 residues in the CDR3. The CDR3, as DNA: TGTGCCAGCAGCCGGACAGGGGATTATAATTCACCCCTCCACTTT. It translates to CASSRTGDYNSPLHF.

The chain is built from TRBV19 and TRBJ2-3; TRBD1 aligns across 9 bases. CDR1 and CDR2 from the germline V gene are LNHDA and SQIVND (reference sequence). This CDR3 region has 13 residues. Germline trimming cut 10 bases from V and 3 bases from J; bases unmatched to any gene: 5. The CDR3 nucleotides are TGTGCCACCGCAGGACAGGGGACAGATACGCAGTATTTT. This translates into CATAGQGTDTQYF. Filled out from reference TRBV19 and TRBJ2-3, the complete variable domain reads DGGITQSPKYLFRKEGQNVTLSCEQNLNHDAMYWYRQDPGQGLRLIYYSQIVNDFQKGDIAEGYSVSREKKESFPLTVTSAQKNPTAFYLCATAGQGTDTQYFGPGTRLTVL.

This clonotype was counted only a few times. The J gene is TRBJ2-3, the V gene TRBV12-3 or TRBV12-4, with D unresolved. Trimming took off 2 bases at V and 0 bases at J, with 9 bases between the two ends. This CDR3 has 15 amino acids. The CDR3 DNA reads as TGTGCCAGCAGTTTAAGTAGCCTAAGCACAGATACGCAGTATTTT. Amino acids: CASSLSSLSTDTQYF.

V usage is TRBV5-1 and J usage is TRBJ1-1, with 7 bases fitting TRBD1. The CDR3 spans 15 residues. The V segment lost 0 bases and the J segment 2 bases; nucleotides outside the gene matches: 4. Germline values: CDR1 SGHRS, CDR2 YFSETQ. The CDR3 coding sequence is TGCGCCAGCAGCTTGGGGGGACAGACCAACACTGAAGCTTTCTTT. Protein: CASSLGGQTNTEAFF.

CDR3 in DNA: TGTGCCAGCAGCTTACCCGAGCGGACATGGGTC. Amino acids: CASSLPERTWV. The V call is TRBV7-8, the J call TRBJ2-7; D may match TRBD1 or TRBD2 (5 bases each). The germline CDR1 and CDR2 sequences are SGHVS and FQNEAQ. This CDR3 contains 11 residues.

In its sample, this clonotype was seen a few times. The V and J genes are TRBV7-3 and TRBJ2-3; either TRBD1 or TRBD2 may fit D (6 bases each). The V gene lost 2 bases and the J gene lost 3 bases, with 15 bases spanning the gap. The CDR3 is made up of 16 amino acids. From germline, CDR1 is SGHTA and CDR2 FQGTGA. CDR3 nucleotide sequence: TGTGCCAGCAGCTTAGGGGGCGCGGGGACAACAGATACGCAGTATTTT. Protein: CASSLGGAGTTDTQYF.

This clonotype was counted only a few times. The DNA for the CDR3 is TGTGCCAGCAGTTACTCGCGGGGGGGACAAGAGACCCAGTACTTC. It specifies CASSYSRGGQETQYF. V gene TRBV6-5 combines with J gene TRBJ2-5, with 9 bases lining up with TRBD2. CDR3 length equals 15 residues. Germline V gene sequence: CDR1 MNHEY, CDR2 SVGAGI. Trimming at V came to 0 bases and at J to 2 bases, leaving 1 base not matched to a gene.

This chain links TRBV4-2 with TRBJ2-3; D might be TRBD1 (6 bases). The CDR3 runs 14 residues. The ends were cut back, 3 bases at V and 5 bases at J, with 12 bases in the middle. CDR1 and CDR2 (germline): LGHNA, YNFKEQ. CDR3 sequence reads: CASSQGADVDTQYF. The DNA for the CDR3 is TGTGCCAGCAGCCAGGGGGCAGATGTAGATACGCAGTATTTT.

This clonotype was seen repeatedly, ten times or more. This chain connects TRBV25-1 to TRBJ2-1; D not resolved. With 3 bases removed from V and 4 bases from J, the gap between germline ends came to 1 base. CDR1 and CDR2 from the germline V gene are MGHDK and SYGVNS. The CDR3 sequence is 11 residues long. CDR3 DNA sequence: TGTGCCAGCAGTGAGTACAATGAGCAGTTCTTC. It translates to CASSEYNEQFF.

V is TRBV12-3 or TRBV12-4 and J is TRBJ1-2; D is uncertain. The CDR3 extends over 13 amino acids. Trimming cost V 0 bases and J 8 bases, with 10 bases left between them. The CDR3 loop is CASSLADRRGYTF. The CDR3 DNA sequence: TGTGCCAGCAGTTTAGCCGACCGGCGGGGCTACACCTTC.

This sequence joins TRBV20-1 and TRBJ2-1; D gene ambiguous. CDR1 and CDR2 from the germline V gene are DFQATT and SNEGSKA (reference sequence). The CDR3 is 11 residues long. Deletions cut 7 bases from V and 3 bases from J, with 7 bases between. In DNA, the CDR3 is TGCAGTGGTACCCACTACAATGAGCAGTTCTTC. Residues: CSGTHYNEQFF.

V usage is TRBV5-6 and J usage is TRBJ2-2; the D is unclear. The CDR3 has 15 residues. Trimming cost V 3 bases and J 5 bases, with 14 bases left between them. Germline lookup yields CDR1 SGHDT and CDR2 YYEEEE. In DNA form, the CDR3 reads TGTGCCAGCAGCTGGGGATCGAGCGTGACCGGGGAGCTGTTTTTT. Translating gives CASSWGSSVTGELFF.

At least ten counts were recorded for this clonotype. This rearrangement joins TRBV10-3 to TRBJ2-3; 11 bases line up with TRBD2. The CDR3 consists of 16 residues. Germline-derived CDR1 and CDR2 are ENHRY and SYGVKD. The trim removed 11 bases at V and 6 bases at J, leaving 16 bases unmatched. CDR3 protein: CAARGASGGLVDTQYF. The CDR3 nucleotides read TGTGCCGCCAGGGGGGCTAGCGGGGGGTTGGTCGATACGCAGTATTTT.

The V and J genes are TRBV25-1 and TRBJ2-2, with 10 bases aligning to TRBD2. V was pared by 3 bases and J by 6 bases, with 7 bases of the junction left unmatched. The CDR3 is made up of 16 amino acids. Germline CDR1 MGHDK, CDR2 SYGVNS. Here the CDR3 reads CASSDPSGSFAGELFF. In nucleotides, the CDR3 is TGTGCCAGCAGTGACCCTAGCGGGAGTTTCGCCGGGGAGCTGTTTTTT.

Written as DNA, the CDR3 is TGTGCCAGCAGGCGGAGCGGGGGGACAGATACGCAGTATTTT. It yields the protein CASRRSGGTDTQYF. The chain employs TRBV2 and TRBJ2-3, with 9 bases identical to TRBD2. Germline loops: CDR1 SNHLY, CDR2 FYNNEI. V lost 6 bases, J lost 3 bases, and 4 bases stayed unmatched. CDR3 size: 14 residues.

V and J are TRBV7-9 and TRBJ2-6, with unresolved D. V lost 4 bases, J lost 4 bases, and 8 bases lay in between. There are 14 residues in the CDR3. The germline V gene has CDR1 SEHNR and CDR2 FQNEAQ (reference sequence). DNA of the CDR3: TGTGCCAGCAGCTCCGAAGGAGGGGCCAACGTCCTGACTTTC. Translation: CASSSEGGANVLTF.

This clonotype was seen a few times. The chain has TRBV27 and TRBJ2-7; D might be TRBD1 or TRBD2, each matching 5 bases. The CDR3 has 14 amino acids. The V and J ends lost 7 bases and 2 bases respectively, with 15 bases between them. In germline, CDR1 is MNHEY, CDR2 SMNVEV (reference sequence). CDR3 sequence (DNA): TGTGCCAGCACCTCTGGGGGTCCCACCTACGAGCAGTACTTC. Translation: CASTSGGPTYEQYF.

This clonotype was observed a few times. The V call is TRBV5-1, the J call TRBJ2-1; 9 nucleotides match TRBD1. The junction had 2 bases not matched to a gene; V was cut back by 4 bases and J by 3 bases. Germline CDR1 reads SGHRS; CDR2 reads YFSETQ. The CDR3 length is 14 residues. The chain's CDR3 is CASSGTGYYNEQFF. In nucleotides, the CDR3 is TGCGCCAGCAGCGGGACAGGGTACTACAATGAGCAGTTCTTC.

In this sample, this clonotype turned up a few times. This rearrangement joins TRBV10-3 to TRBJ1-4; D not resolved. CDR3 length: 14 amino acids. V lost 0 bases and J lost 4, with 6 bases in between. Germline CDR1 ENHRY, CDR2 SYGVKD. In DNA, the CDR3 is TGTGCCATCAGTGAGTCCAGCGGTAATGAAAAACTGTTTTTT. Translating it yields CAISESSGNEKLFF.